A single sample gave rise to the 5 T cell receptor beta chains below, sequenced in a study of radiation and T cells in renal cell carcinoma. This table comes from immunoSEQ multiplex PCR, and its TCRdb copy is limited to in-frame clones, with some not included. The sample has approximately 80,000 clones, around 89% seen once; the top ten hold approximately 6%. The time point denotes: blood 4 weeks post-SBRT, at nephrectomy. As to treatment: 15 Gy SBRT to primary tumor, nephrectomy 4 weeks later. The source material was blood, sampled from a patient whose treatment included radiotherapy and nephrectomy. The receptors derive from a woman aged 70-85 years with renal cell carcinoma.

The V call is TRBV7-8, the J call TRBJ2-7; perhaps TRBD1 as D (6 bases). The CDR3 spans 14 residues. V dropped 1 base and J dropped 4 bases, with 11 bases sitting between them. CDR1 and CDR2 from the germline V gene are SGHVS and FQNEAQ. The CDR3 region has the DNA TGTGCCAGCAGCTTAGTTTTGGGGACATACGAGCAGTACTTC. Translated: CASSLVLGTYEQYF.

The chain joins TRBV5-1 to TRBJ1-1; possible D gene TRBD1, 5 bases. V lost 8 bases and J lost 4, with 15 bases in between. Germline V gene data show CDR1 as SGHRS and CDR2 as YFSETQ. The CDR3 spans 13 residues. The CDR3 protein is CASTGGWSTEAFF. CDR3 in DNA: TGCGCCAGTACGGGGGGTTGGAGCACTGAAGCTTTCTTT.

The genes are TRBV30 and TRBJ1-6, with TRBD1 matching 8 bases. Germline V gives CDR1 GTSNPN, CDR2 SVGIG (reference sequence). J was trimmed by 7 bases and V by 0 bases; bases with no gene match: 5. The CDR3 length is 15 residues. The CDR3 spells CAWSVGQGSNSPLHF. CDR3 coding DNA: TGTGCCTGGAGTGTAGGACAGGGCTCGAATTCACCCCTCCACTTT.

This chain joins TRBV28 and TRBJ1-2; 8 positions agree with TRBD1. J lost 6 bases, V lost 5 bases, and 5 bases had no gene match. The CDR3 consists of 13 residues. Germline V gene lookup returns CDR1 MDHEN and CDR2 SYDVKM. In DNA form, the CDR3 reads TGTGCCAGCAGTGGGCCGGACAGGGATGGCTACACCTTC. This encodes CASSGPDRDGYTF.

This rearrangement joins TRBV6-4 to TRBJ2-2; D possibly corresponds to TRBD1 (5 bases). Trimming pared 3 bases from V and 4 bases from J, leaving 9 bases between. CDR1 and CDR2 (germline): MRHNA, SNTAGT. The CDR3 consists of 14 residues. CDR3 protein: CASSEGRATGELFF. CDR3 DNA sequence: TGTGCCAGCAGTGAGGGCAGGGCCACCGGGGAGCTGTTTTTT.